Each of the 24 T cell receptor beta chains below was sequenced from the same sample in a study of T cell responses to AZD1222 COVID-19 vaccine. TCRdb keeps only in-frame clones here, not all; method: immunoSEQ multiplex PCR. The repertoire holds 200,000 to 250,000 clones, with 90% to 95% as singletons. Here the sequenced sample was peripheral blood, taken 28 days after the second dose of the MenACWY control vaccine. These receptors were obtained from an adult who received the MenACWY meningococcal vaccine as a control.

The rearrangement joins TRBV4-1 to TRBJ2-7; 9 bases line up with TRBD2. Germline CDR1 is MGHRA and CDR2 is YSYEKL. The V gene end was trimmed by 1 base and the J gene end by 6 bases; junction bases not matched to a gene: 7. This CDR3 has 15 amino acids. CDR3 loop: CASSQVTASGTEQYF. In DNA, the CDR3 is TGCGCCAGCAGCCAAGTCACGGCTAGCGGGACCGAGCAGTACTTC.

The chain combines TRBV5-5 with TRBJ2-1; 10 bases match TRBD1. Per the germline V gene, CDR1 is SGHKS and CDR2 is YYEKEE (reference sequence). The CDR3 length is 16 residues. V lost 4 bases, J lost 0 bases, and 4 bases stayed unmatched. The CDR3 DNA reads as TGTGCCAGCAGCCCGGGACAGGGGAGCTCCTACAATGAGCAGTTCTTC. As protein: CASSPGQGSSYNEQFF.

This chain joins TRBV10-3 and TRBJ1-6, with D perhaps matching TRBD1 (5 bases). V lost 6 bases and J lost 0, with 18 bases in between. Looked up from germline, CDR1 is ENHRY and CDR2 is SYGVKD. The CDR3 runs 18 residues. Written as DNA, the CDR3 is TGTGCCATCAGGGCTCCCGGGACCGCGAGCTCCTATAATTCACCCCTCCACTTT. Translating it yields CAIRAPGTASSYNSPLHF.

Here the CDR3 reads CASSLPGRDTYEQYF. CDR3 DNA sequence: TGTGCCAGCAGCTTACCGGGAAGGGATACCTACGAGCAGTACTTC. The chain combines TRBV5-4 with TRBJ2-7, with D tentatively TRBD2 (5 bases). The length of the CDR3 is 15 residues. The germline CDR1 and CDR2 sequences are SGHNT and YYREEE (reference sequence). Between the trimmed V and J ends, which lost 2 bases and 2 bases, there was a span of 14 bases. Full variable domain (missing parts from reference TRBV5-4 and TRBJ2-7): ETGVTQSPTHLIKTRGQQVTLRCSSQSGHNTVSWYQQALGQGPQFIFQYYREEENGRGNFPPRFSGLQFPNYSSELNVNALELDDSALYLCASSLPGRDTYEQYFGPGTRLTVT.

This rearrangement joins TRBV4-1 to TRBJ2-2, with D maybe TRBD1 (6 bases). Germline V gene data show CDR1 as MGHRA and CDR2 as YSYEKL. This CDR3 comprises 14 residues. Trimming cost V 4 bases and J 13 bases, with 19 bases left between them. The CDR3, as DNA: TGCGCCAGCAGCCCCCGTGAGGACAGATCCGGGCTGTTTTTT. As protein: CASSPREDRSGLFF.

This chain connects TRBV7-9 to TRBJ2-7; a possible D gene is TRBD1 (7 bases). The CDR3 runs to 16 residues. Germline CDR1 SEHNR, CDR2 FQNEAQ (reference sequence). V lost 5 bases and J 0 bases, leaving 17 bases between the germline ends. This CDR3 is CASSPKGAGNSYEQYF. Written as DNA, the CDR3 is TGTGCCAGCAGCCCAAAGGGGGCGGGGAACTCCTACGAGCAGTACTTC. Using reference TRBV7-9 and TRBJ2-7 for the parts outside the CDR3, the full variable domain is DTGVSQNPRHKITKRGQNVTFRCDPISEHNRLYWYRQTLGQGPEFLTYFQNEAQLEKSRLLSDRFSAERPKGSFSTLEIQRTEQGDSAMYLCASSPKGAGNSYEQYFGPGTRLTVT.

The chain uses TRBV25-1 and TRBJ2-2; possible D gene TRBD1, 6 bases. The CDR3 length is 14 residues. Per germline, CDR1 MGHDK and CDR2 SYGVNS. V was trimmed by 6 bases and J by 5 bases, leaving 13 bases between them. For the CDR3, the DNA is TGTGCCAGCAGATCAGGGGTTAGGACCGGGGAGCTGTTTTTT. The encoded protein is CASRSGVRTGELFF.

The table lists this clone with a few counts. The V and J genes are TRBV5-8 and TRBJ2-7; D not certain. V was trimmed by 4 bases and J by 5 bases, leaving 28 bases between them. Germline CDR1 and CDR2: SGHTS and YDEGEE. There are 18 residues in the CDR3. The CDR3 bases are TGTGCCAGCAGCGGTCCCGGGCAGAGCTACATGGGATGGGACGAGCAGTACTTC. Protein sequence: CASSGPGQSYMGWDEQYF.

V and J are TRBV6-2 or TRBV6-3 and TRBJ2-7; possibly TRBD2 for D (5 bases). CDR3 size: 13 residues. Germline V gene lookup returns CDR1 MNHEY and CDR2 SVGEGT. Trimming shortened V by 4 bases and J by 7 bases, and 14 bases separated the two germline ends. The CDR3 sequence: CASSWEIAREQYF. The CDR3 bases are TGTGCCAGCAGTTGGGAGATTGCGAGGGAGCAGTACTTC.

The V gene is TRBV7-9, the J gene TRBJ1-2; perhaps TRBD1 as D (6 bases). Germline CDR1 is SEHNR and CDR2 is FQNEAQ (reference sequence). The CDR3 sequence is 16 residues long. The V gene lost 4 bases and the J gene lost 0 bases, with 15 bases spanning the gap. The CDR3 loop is CASSSAGATPNYGYTF. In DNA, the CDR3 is TGTGCCAGCAGCTCAGCAGGGGCCACTCCTAACTATGGCTACACCTTC.

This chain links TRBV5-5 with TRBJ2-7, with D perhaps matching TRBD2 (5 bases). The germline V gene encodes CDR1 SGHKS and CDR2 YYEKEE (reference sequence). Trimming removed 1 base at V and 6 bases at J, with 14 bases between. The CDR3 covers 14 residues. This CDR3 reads CASSLNGLTGEQYF. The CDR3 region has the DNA TGTGCCAGCAGCTTGAACGGACTGACTGGCGAGCAGTACTTC.

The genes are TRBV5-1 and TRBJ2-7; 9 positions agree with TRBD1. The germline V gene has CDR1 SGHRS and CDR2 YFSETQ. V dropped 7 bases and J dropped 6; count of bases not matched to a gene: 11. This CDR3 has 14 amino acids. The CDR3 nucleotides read TGCGCCAGCTCGCGGTGGGAACAGGGGGCCGAGCAGTACTTC. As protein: CASSRWEQGAEQYF. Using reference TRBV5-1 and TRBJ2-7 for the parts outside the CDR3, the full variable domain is KAGVTQTPRYLIKTRGQQVTLSCSPISGHRSVSWYQQTPGQGLQFLFEYFSETQRNKGNFPGRFSGRQFSNSRSEMNVSTLELGDSALYLCASSRWEQGAEQYFGPGTRLTVT.

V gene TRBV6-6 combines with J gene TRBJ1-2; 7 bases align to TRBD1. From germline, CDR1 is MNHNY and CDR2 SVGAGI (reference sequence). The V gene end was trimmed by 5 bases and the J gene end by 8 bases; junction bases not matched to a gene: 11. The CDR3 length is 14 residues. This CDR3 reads CASSTAPTGLGYTF. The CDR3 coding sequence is TGTGCCAGCAGTACTGCACCGACAGGGTTGGGCTACACCTTC.

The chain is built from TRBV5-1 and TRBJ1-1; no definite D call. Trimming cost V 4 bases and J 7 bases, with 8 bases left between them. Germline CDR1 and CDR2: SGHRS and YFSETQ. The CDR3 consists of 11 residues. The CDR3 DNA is TGCGCCAGCAGCGCGACCGGTGAAGCTTTCTTT. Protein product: CASSATGEAFF. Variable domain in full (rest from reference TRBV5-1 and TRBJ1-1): KAGVTQTPRYLIKTRGQQVTLSCSPISGHRSVSWYQQTPGQGLQFLFEYFSETQRNKGNFPGRFSGRQFSNSRSEMNVSTLELGDSALYLCASSATGEAFFGQGTRLTVV.

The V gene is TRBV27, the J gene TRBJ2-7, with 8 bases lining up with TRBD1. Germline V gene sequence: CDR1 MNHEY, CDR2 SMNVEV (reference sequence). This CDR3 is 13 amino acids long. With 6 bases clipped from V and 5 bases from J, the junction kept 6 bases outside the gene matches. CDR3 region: CASSRTTGDEQYF. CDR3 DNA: TGTGCCAGCAGCAGAACGACAGGGGACGAGCAGTACTTC.

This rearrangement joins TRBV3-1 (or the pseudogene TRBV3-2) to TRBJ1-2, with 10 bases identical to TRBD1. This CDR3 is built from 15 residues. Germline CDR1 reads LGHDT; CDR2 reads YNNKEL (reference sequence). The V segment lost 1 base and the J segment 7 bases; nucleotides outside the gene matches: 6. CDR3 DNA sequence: TGTGCCAGCAGCCAAGGAGGGCGGACAGGGGGTGGCTACACCTTC. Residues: CASSQGGRTGGGYTF.

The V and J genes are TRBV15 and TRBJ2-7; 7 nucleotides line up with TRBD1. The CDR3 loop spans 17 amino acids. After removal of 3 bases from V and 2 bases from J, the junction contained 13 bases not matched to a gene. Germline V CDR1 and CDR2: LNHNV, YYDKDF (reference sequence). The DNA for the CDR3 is TGTGCCACCAGCAGTGATGGCTTGGGACAGTTCCCCTACGAGCAGTACTTC. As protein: CATSSDGLGQFPYEQYF. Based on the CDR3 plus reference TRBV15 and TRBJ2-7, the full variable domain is DAMVIQNPRYQVTQFGKPVTLSCSQTLNHNVMYWYQQKSSQAPKLLFHYYDKDFNNEADTPDNFQSRRPNTSFCFLDIRSPGLGDTAMYLCATSSDGLGQFPYEQYFGPGTRLTVT.

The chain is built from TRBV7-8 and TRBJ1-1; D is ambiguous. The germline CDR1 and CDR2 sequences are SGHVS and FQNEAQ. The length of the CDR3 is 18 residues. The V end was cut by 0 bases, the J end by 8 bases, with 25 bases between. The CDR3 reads CASSLATRAVESSAEAFF. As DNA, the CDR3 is TGTGCCAGCAGCTTAGCGACGAGGGCAGTCGAATCCTCTGCGGAAGCTTTCTTT.

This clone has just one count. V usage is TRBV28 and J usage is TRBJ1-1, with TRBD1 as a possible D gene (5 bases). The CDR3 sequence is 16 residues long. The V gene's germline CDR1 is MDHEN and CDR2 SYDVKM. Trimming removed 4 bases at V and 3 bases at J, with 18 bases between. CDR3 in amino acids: CASSSEWGVGDTEAFF. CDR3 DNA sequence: TGTGCCAGCAGTTCAGAGTGGGGGGTGGGCGACACTGAAGCTTTCTTT.

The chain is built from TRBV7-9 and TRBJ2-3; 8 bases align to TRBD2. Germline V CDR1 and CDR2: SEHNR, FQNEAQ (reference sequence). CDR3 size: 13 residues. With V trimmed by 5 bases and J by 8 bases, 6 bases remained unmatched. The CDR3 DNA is TGTGCCAGCAGCCCGCAGCGGGAGTCTACGCAGTATTTT. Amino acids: CASSPQRESTQYF.

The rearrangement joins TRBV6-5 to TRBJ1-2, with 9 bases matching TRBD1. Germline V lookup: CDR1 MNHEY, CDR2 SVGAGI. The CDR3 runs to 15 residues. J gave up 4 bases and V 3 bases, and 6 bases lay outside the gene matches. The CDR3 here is CASSYLDRGFYGYTF. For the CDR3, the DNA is TGTGCCAGCAGTTATCTTGACAGGGGGTTCTATGGCTACACCTTC.

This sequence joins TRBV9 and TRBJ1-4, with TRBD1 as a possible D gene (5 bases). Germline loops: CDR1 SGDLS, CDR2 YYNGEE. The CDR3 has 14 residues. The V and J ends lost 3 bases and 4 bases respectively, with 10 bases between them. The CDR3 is CASSGGGVNEKLFF. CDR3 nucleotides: TGTGCCAGCAGCGGCGGGGGGGTTAATGAAAAACTGTTTTTT.

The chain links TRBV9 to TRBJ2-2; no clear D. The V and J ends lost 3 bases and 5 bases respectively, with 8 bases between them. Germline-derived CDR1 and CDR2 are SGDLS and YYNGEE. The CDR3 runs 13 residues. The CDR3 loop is CASSDRWTGELFF. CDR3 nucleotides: TGTGCCAGCAGCGACCGGTGGACCGGGGAGCTGTTTTTT.

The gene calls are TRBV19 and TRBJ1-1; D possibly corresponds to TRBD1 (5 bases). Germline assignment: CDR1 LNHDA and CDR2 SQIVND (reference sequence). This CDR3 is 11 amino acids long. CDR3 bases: TGTGCTTCTGGGGGTTGGGGTGAAGCTTTCTTT. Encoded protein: CASGGWGEAFF.